This TCR beta chain was retrieved from a study of blood T cell repertoires in COVID-19. Original methodology: Amplification of reference gene primers provided the estimated nucleated cell counts. Profiling relied on immunoSEQ multiplex PCR, and the TCRdb table lists in-frame clones only, not all of them. That table gives V, J and clone size, and the DNA gave D and trimming. The data hold approximately 200,000 clones, with approximately 90% observed a single time. CDR1 and CDR2 (germline): MDHEN, SYDVKM. The CDR3 sequence is 14 residues long. J was trimmed by 1 base and V by 6 bases; bases with no gene match: 5.

Source material: peripheral blood. This TCR was recovered from a man in his 70s with acute or convalescent COVID-19. The chain recombines TRBV28 with TRBJ1-2, with 7 bases matching TRBD1. This CDR3 is CASSPGGINYGYTF. CDR3 coding DNA: TGTGCCAGCAGCCCAGGGGGGATTAACTATGGCTACACCTTC.